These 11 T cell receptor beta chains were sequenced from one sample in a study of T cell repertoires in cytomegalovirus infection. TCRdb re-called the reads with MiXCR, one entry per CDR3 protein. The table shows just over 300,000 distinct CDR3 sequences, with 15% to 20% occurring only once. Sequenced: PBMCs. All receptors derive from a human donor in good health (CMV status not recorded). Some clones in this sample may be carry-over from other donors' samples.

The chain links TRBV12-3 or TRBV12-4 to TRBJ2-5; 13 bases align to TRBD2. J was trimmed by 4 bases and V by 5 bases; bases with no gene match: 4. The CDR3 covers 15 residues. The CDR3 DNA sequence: TGTGCCAGCAGTCTCCGGACTAGCGGGGGAGAGACCCAGTACTTC. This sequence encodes CASSLRTSGGETQYF.

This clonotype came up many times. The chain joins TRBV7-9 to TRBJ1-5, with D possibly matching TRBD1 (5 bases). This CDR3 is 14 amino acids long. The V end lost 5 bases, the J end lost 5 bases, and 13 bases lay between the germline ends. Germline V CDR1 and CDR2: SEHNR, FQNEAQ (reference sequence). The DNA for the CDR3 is TGTGCCAGCAGCGGACCTGCGGGGGATCAGCCCCAGCATTTT. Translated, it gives CASSGPAGDQPQHF.

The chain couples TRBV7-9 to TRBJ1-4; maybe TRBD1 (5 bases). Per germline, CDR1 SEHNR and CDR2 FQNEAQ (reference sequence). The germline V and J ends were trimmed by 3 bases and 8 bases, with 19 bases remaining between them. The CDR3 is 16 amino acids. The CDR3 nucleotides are TGTGCCAGCAGCTTTCCCCGGGACCACCTAGGGGAAAAACTGTTTTTT. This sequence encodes CASSFPRDHLGEKLFF.

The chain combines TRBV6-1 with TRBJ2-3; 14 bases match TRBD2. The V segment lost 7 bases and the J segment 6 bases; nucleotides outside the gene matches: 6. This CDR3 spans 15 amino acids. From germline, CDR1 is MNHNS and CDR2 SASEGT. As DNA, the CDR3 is TGTGCCAGCACCGAGACTAGCGGGGGGGGCGATACGCAGTATTTT. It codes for CASTETSGGGDTQYF.

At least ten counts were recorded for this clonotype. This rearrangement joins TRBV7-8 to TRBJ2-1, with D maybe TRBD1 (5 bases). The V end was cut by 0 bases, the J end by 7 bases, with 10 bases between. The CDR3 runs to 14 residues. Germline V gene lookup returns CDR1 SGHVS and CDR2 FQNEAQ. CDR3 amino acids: CASSLANRQNEQFF. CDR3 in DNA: TGTGCCAGCAGCTTAGCGAATAGACAGAATGAGCAGTTCTTC.

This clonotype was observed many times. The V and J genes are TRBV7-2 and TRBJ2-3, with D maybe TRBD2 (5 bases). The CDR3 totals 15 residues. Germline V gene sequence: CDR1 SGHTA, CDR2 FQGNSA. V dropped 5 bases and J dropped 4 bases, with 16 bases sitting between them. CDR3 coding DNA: TGTGCCAGCAGCAGACACAGCGGTGTCGCAGATACGCAGTATTTT. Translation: CASSRHSGVADTQYF. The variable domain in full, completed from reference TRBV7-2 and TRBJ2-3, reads GAGVSQSPSNKVTEKGKDVELRCDPISGHTALYWYRQSLGQGLEFLIYFQGNSAPDKSGLPSDRFSAERTGGSVSTLTIQRTQQEDSAVYLCASSRHSGVADTQYFGPGTRLTVL.

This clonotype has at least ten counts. CDR3 in amino acids: CASSEGLAGGKETQYF. The CDR3, as DNA: TGTGCCAGCAGCGAAGGGCTAGCGGGGGGGAAAGAGACCCAGTACTTC. The chain employs TRBV3-1 and TRBJ2-5; 12 nucleotides line up with TRBD2. This CDR3 contains 16 residues. Losses at the gene ends were 5 bases for V and 3 bases for J; bases not matched to a gene: 7. The germline CDR1 and CDR2 sequences are LGHDT and YNNKEL (reference sequence).

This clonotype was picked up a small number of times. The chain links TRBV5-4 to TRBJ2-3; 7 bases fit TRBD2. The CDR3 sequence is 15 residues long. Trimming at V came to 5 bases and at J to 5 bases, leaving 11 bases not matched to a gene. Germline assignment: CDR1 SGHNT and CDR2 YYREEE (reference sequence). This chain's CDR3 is CASSSTSLGRDTQYF. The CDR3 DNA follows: TGTGCCAGCAGTTCGACTAGCTTGGGGCGAGATACGCAGTATTTT.

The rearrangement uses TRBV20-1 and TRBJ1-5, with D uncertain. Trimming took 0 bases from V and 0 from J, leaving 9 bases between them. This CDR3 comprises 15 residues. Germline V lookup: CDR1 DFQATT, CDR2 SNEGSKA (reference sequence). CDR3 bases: TGCAGTGCTAGAGACAGGAGCTATAGCAATCAGCCCCAGCATTTT. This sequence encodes CSARDRSYSNQPQHF.

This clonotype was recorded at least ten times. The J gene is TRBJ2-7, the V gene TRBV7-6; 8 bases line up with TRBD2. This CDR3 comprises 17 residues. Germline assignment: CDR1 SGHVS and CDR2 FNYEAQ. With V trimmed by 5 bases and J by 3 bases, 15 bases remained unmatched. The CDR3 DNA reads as TGTGCCAGCAGCCCCAGGCTAGCGGGCATGTTCTTCTACGAGCAGTACTTC. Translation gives CASSPRLAGMFFYEQYF. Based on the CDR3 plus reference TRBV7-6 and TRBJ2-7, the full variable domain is GAGVSQSPRYKVTKRGQDVALRCDPISGHVSLYWYRQALGQGPEFLTYFNYEAQQDKSGLPNDRFSAERPEGSISTLTIQRTEQRDSAMYRCASSPRLAGMFFYEQYFGPGTRLTVT.

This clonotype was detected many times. The CDR3 DNA reads as TGTGCCAGCAGCTTGAGGACTAGCGGGGGGGCCGTCGAGCAGTACTTC. This codes for CASSLRTSGGAVEQYF. The chain uses TRBV7-2 and TRBJ2-7; TRBD2 agrees at 15 bases. Looked up from germline, CDR1 is SGHTA and CDR2 is FQGNSA. J was trimmed by 6 bases and V by 3 bases; bases with no gene match: 6. The CDR3 sequence is 16 residues long.